The clone carrying this T cell receptor beta chain was seen only a few times. The antigen remains undetermined. The data were obtained in a study of cytomegalovirus exposure and HLA in healthy donors. Study observations and caveats: Researchers catalogued some 160 TCR beta chains as cytomegalovirus-associated. TCR beta V- and J-gene trimming, according to a later analysis, was linked to a missense DCLRE1C variant.

Likely unrecorded immune exposures existed in these nominally healthy donors. V lost 4 bases and J 0 bases, leaving 7 bases between the germline ends. This CDR3 region has 14 residues. Germline assignment: CDR1 LGHNA and CDR2 YSLEER. Primers: 60 Vbeta forward and 13 Jbeta reverse. How the authors handled the data: Per a later analysis, the number of unique TCR beta chains was some 75 million, of which about 11 million were shared. Data came from immunoSEQ multiplex PCR; TCRdb stores just in-frame clones and leaves some out. V and J calls and clone size are as listed in that table; D and trimming were resolved from the DNA. The sample includes approximately 170,000 clones, around 80% of them seen just once.

The sample was PBMCs. This receptor was obtained from a woman aged 50 to 65 in good health and CMV-seropositive. This rearrangement joins TRBV4-3 to TRBJ1-3; possibly TRBD1 for D (5 bases). The CDR3 DNA sequence: TGCGCCAGCAGCCTTCAGGGCTCTGGAAACACCATATATTTT. The encoded protein is CASSLQGSGNTIYF.